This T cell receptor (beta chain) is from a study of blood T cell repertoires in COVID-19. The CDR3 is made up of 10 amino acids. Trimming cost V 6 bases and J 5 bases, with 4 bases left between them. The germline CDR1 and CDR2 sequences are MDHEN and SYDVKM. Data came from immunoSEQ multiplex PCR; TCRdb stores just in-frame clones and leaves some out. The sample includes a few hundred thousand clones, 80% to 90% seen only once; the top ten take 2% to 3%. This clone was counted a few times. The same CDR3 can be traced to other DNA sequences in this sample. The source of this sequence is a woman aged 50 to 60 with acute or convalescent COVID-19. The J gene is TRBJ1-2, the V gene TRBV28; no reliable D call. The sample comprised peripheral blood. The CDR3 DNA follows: TGTGCCAGCAGCAGATATGGCTACACCTTC. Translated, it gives CASSRYGYTF.